This T cell receptor (beta chain) originates from a study of OX40 agonist ivuxolimab in advanced cancers. Study background: Hepatocellular carcinoma, melanoma, renal cell or head and neck cancer occurred in dose-escalation patients.

CDR3 length equals 14 residues. Germline values: CDR1 MNHEY, CDR2 SMNVEV (reference sequence). The V end was cut by 5 bases, the J end by 0 bases, with 10 bases between. Produced via immunoSEQ multiplex PCR; TCRdb's table is partial and in-frame only. The table lists 75,000 to 80,000 clones, approximately 84% of them singletons. The V and J genes are TRBV27 and TRBJ1-1; no reliable D call. The TCR comes from an adult with an advanced solid tumor such as melanoma, head and neck, liver or kidney cancer. The input for sequencing was CD4+ or CD8+ T cells sorted from blood, taken in a trial of the OX40 agonist ivuxolimab. In nucleotides, the CDR3 is TGTGCCAGCAGTCCGTTTTTGATGAACACTGAAGCTTTCTTT. Translation: CASSPFLMNTEAFF.